The clone carrying this T cell receptor beta chain came up many times. Its cognate antigen is unknown. Then a second PCR, running about 7 to 11 cycles, was carried out with a sample-barcoded 5' primer and a J-beta primer mix. TCRdb reanalysed the 5' RACE reads using MiXCR and keeps one entry per CDR3 protein. Found here are 1.5 million to 2 million distinct CDR3 sequences, approximately 28% of them singletons; the top ten hold around 7.7%. In germline, CDR1 is MNHNY, CDR2 SVGAGI (reference sequence). Trimming pared 3 bases from V and 5 bases from J, leaving 8 bases between. This CDR3 spans 13 amino acids. This entry is derived from a study of blood T cells in healthy people across ages. Donation came from healthy Caucasian individuals in Russia who were aged 6 to 90. Overall study results and limits: A strong correlation between TCR beta diversity and naive T cell percentage was seen. Naive CD4+ cell counts and diversity both ran higher in long-lived than in aged donors.

Input material: blood. The V call is TRBV6-6, the J call TRBJ2-1; D not certain. The source of this sequence is a woman aged 25 to 39 in good health. The chain's CDR3 is CASSYPRDNEQFF. The DNA of the CDR3 is TGTGCCAGCAGTTATCCCCGGGACAATGAGCAGTTCTTC.